This T cell receptor delta chain appears in the sequencing data of a study of gammadelta T cells in human blood. General study points: Polyclonal expansion of innate γδ T cells after birth appeared microbially driven.

This clone came up a few times. What it recognizes is unknown. This may stem from a read error, because a much larger clone lies one nucleotide away. Germline assignment: CDR1 GEAIGNYY and CDR2 EKD. The V end lost 1 base, the J end lost 0 bases, and 12 bases lay between the germline ends. The CDR3 contains 18 residues. TCRdb applied CATT to the RT-PCR reads for clone calling. The sample holds 750 to 850 delta-chain clones, roughly 34% seen once. This TCR was recovered from a human donor. Sequencing used Vgamma9Vdelta2 gamma-delta T cells from infant blood. The genes are TRDV2 and TRDJ3; unclear D gene. In DNA form, the CDR3 reads TGTGCCTGTGACACTGCTGAGGGAAGCTCCTGGGACACCCGACAGATGTTTTTC. Its translation: CACDTAEGSSWDTRQMFF.